These 21 T cell receptor beta chains were all obtained from the same sample, sequenced in a study of T cells in narcolepsy. Produced via immunoSEQ multiplex PCR; TCRdb's table is partial and in-frame only. The table includes 25,000 to 30,000 clones, about 87% detected once. What was sequenced was memory (CD45RA-) CD4+ T cells from blood. The receptors stem from a human donor in good health.

This sequence joins TRBV6-5 and TRBJ2-1; the D is unclear. The CDR3 loop spans 12 amino acids. Germline V gives CDR1 MNHEY, CDR2 SVGAGI. Trimming took off 6 bases at V and 9 bases at J, with 12 bases between the two ends. The CDR3 reads CASRDGPREQFF. The CDR3 DNA sequence: TGTGCCAGCAGGGACGGGCCTCGTGAGCAGTTCTTC.

The J gene is TRBJ1-3, the V gene TRBV1; the table's D call of TRBD1 was not tested on the DNA. TRBV1 is a pseudogene locus. This CDR3 has 19 amino acids. CDR3 bases: TGCACCAGAACCAGGGAGAGGGCAGGGGGCCCCAGCTCTGGAAACACCATATATTTT. Its translation: CTRTRERAGGPSSGNTIYF.

V is TRBV5-1 and J is TRBJ2-5; TRBD1 matches 8 bases. The closer fit of TRBJ2-7 to the DNA end suggests the J call may be wrong. From germline, CDR1 is SGHRS and CDR2 YFSETQ. This CDR3 is built from 16 residues. CDR3 DNA sequence: TGCGCCAGCAGCATCCTACGGACAGGGCCGGGGGACGAGCAGTACTTC. This gives the protein CASSILRTGPGDEQYF.

The CDR3 DNA sequence: TGTGCCAGCAGCTTAGTGACTAGCGGGAGGACCACCGCCTACGAGCAGTACTTC. Translation gives CASSLVTSGRTTAYEQYF. The chain uses TRBV7-2 and TRBJ2-7; 13 bases are shared with TRBD2. This CDR3 is built from 18 residues. Trimming took 1 base from V and 2 from J; bases not matched to a gene: 8. The germline V gene has CDR1 SGHTA and CDR2 FQGNSA.

The chain carries TRBV2 and TRBJ1-5; unclear D gene. The CDR3 runs 12 residues. V lost 5 bases and J lost 1, with 3 bases in between. Germline values: CDR1 SNHLY, CDR2 FYNNEI. The chain's CDR3 is CASSLSNQPQHF. CDR3 nucleotide sequence: TGTGCCAGCAGTCTCAGCAATCAGCCCCAGCATTTT.

The J gene is TRBJ2-1, the V gene TRBV19; D gene unclear. V was trimmed by 3 bases and J by 8 bases, leaving 14 bases between them. The CDR3 is 14 residues long. Germline lookup yields CDR1 LNHDA and CDR2 SQIVND (reference sequence). The CDR3 loop reads CASSIGQRRDEQFF. Written as DNA, the CDR3 is TGTGCCAGTAGTATCGGGCAGCGAAGGGATGAGCAGTTCTTC.

This clone was observed once. J is TRBJ1-3 and V is TRBV9; unclear D gene. The germline V gene has CDR1 SGDLS and CDR2 YYNGEE. CDR3 length: 13 residues. V lost 3 bases and J lost 7, with 11 bases in between. The CDR3 nucleotides are TGTGCCAGCAGCGCCAACTTCGGGAACACCATATATTTT. This translates into CASSANFGNTIYF.

V usage is TRBV9 and J usage is TRBJ2-7; TRBD1 aligns across 8 bases. Trimming at V came to 4 bases and at J to 5 bases, leaving 8 bases not matched to a gene. The CDR3 is made up of 14 amino acids. Germline CDR1 reads SGDLS; CDR2 reads YYNGEE. DNA for the CDR3: TGTGCCAGCAGCCTAAGGACAGGGCCCCACGAGCAGTACTTC. It encodes CASSLRTGPHEQYF.

The chain is built from TRBV19 and TRBJ2-5; D gene uncertain. V gave up 5 bases and J gave up 5 bases, with 6 bases separating them. The germline V gene has CDR1 LNHDA and CDR2 SQIVND (reference sequence). This CDR3 has 11 amino acids. CDR3 protein: CASSSGETQYF. DNA of the CDR3: TGTGCCAGTAGTTCTGGGGAGACCCAGTACTTC. The entire variable domain, with the rest obtained from reference TRBV19 and TRBJ2-5, is as follows: DGGITQSPKYLFRKEGQNVTLSCEQNLNHDAMYWYRQDPGQGLRLIYYSQIVNDFQKGDIAEGYSVSREKKESFPLTVTSAQKNPTAFYLCASSSGETQYFGPGTRLLVL.

The chain combines TRBV4-1 with TRBJ2-4, with a tentative D call TRBD2 (6 bases). Germline CDR1 and CDR2: MGHRA and YSYEKL. The V end was cut by 0 bases, the J end by 8 bases, with 14 bases between. This CDR3 is 15 amino acids long. CDR3 amino acids: CASSQEGRGLDIQYF. CDR3 nucleotides: TGCGCCAGCAGCCAAGAAGGCCGGGGGTTAGACATTCAGTACTTC.

The chain recombines TRBV6-5 with TRBJ1-1, with 8 bases aligning to TRBD1. V gave up 6 bases and J gave up 9 bases; unmatched junction bases: 6. Germline CDR1 reads MNHEY; CDR2 reads SVGAGI. The CDR3 sequence is 12 residues long. The CDR3 loop reads CASRSTGGQAFF. As DNA, the CDR3 is TGTGCCAGCAGGTCAACAGGGGGACAAGCTTTCTTT.

The rearrangement links TRBV21-1 to TRBJ2-5. TRBV21-1 is labeled a pseudogene. The length of the CDR3 is 17 residues. The CDR3 bases are TGTGCCAGCATCCTGGTCCTTTCCAGGGACGATCAAGAGACCCAGTACTTC. Translation: CASILVLSRDDQETQYF.

This clone was counted a single time. CDR3: CASSLLGQGGEKLFF. In DNA, the CDR3 is TGTGCCAGCAGCTTATTGGGACAGGGAGGTGAAAAACTGTTTTTT. The chain carries TRBV7-2 and TRBJ1-4; TRBD1 aligns across 9 bases. This CDR3 is built from 15 residues. Germline V gene data show CDR1 as SGHTA and CDR2 as FQGNSA. V shed 2 bases and J 7 bases; nucleotides not matched to a gene: 5.

This rearrangement joins TRBV5-1 to TRBJ1-2; 9 positions match TRBD1. The CDR3 contains 14 residues. The trim removed 4 bases at V and 10 bases at J, leaving 11 bases unmatched. The V gene's germline CDR1 is SGHRS and CDR2 YFSETQ. The CDR3 region is CASSHRTGASPYTF. The CDR3 coding sequence is TGCGCCAGCAGCCATAGGACAGGGGCGTCCCCCTACACCTTC.

About this clone: One end of the junction is discordant with germline, which a read error may explain. The chain uses TRBV9 and TRBJ2-5; D might be TRBD1 (6 bases). The V gene's germline CDR1 is SGDLS and CDR2 YYNGEE. The CDR3 contains 15 residues. The CDR3 loop is CASSYQEGVQGTQYF. The CDR3 DNA follows: TGTGCCAGCAGCTACCAAGAGGGGGTTCAAGGGACCCAGTACTTC. Variable domain in full (rest from reference TRBV9 and TRBJ2-5): DSGVTQTPKHLITATGQRVTLRCSPRSGDLSVYWYQQSLDQGLQFLIQYYNGEERAKGNILERFSAQQFPDLHSELNLSSLELGDSALYFCASSYQEGVQGTQYFGPGTRLLVL.

The chain combines TRBV6-1 with TRBJ2-1; 12 positions match TRBD2. J gave up 8 bases and V 5 bases, and 7 bases lay outside the gene matches. This CDR3 region has 15 residues. Per germline, CDR1 MNHNS and CDR2 SASEGT. This CDR3 is CASSSTGLAGYEQFF. DNA for the CDR3: TGTGCCAGCAGTTCCACAGGACTAGCGGGGTATGAGCAGTTCTTC.

The chain links TRBV18 to TRBJ1-2; the D is unclear. V was clipped by 3 bases and J by 4 bases, with 9 bases between them. Germline V gene data show CDR1 as KGHSH and CDR2 as LQKENI. The CDR3 has 13 amino acids. This chain's CDR3 is CASSPKELYGYTF. The CDR3 DNA sequence: TGTGCCAGCTCACCGAAGGAACTCTATGGCTACACCTTC. Variable domain in full (rest from reference TRBV18 and TRBJ1-2): NAGVMQNPRHLVRRRGQEARLRCSPMKGHSHVYWYRQLPEEGLKFMVYLQKENIIDESGMPKERFSAEFPKEGPSILRIQQVVRGDSAAYFCASSPKELYGYTFGSGTRLTVV.

The chain has TRBV5-4 and TRBJ1-6; 11 nucleotides align to TRBD1. The CDR3 consists of 15 residues. V shed 0 bases and J 8 bases; nucleotides not matched to a gene: 1. Germline assignment: CDR1 SGHNT and CDR2 YYREEE (reference sequence). The CDR3 DNA is TGTGCCAGCAGCTTGGGGACAGGGGGCGATTCACCCCTCCACTTT. As protein: CASSLGTGGDSPLHF.

V is TRBV30 and J is TRBJ1-5, with TRBD1 matching 10 bases. V dropped 6 bases and J dropped 4; count of bases not matched to a gene: 6. The CDR3 runs to 14 residues. Germline CDR1 and CDR2: GTSNPN and SVGIG (reference sequence). CDR3: CACNGQGGNQPQHF. CDR3 in DNA: TGTGCCTGCAACGGACAGGGGGGAAATCAGCCCCAGCATTTT.

This clone came up a few times. The rearrangement links TRBV28 to TRBJ1-4, with TRBD1 as a possible D gene (5 bases). CDR1 and CDR2 (germline): MDHEN, SYDVKM. Trimming took 7 bases from V and 7 from J, leaving 19 bases between them. The CDR3 runs 15 residues. CDR3 in amino acids: CASTSSGNGGEKLFF. The DNA for the CDR3 is TGTGCCAGCACCTCTTCGGGGAACGGGGGTGAAAAACTGTTTTTT.

In this sample, this clone turned up once. This chain uses TRBV28 with TRBJ1-3; D may be TRBD1 (6 bases). The CDR3 consists of 16 residues. With 6 bases removed from V and 0 bases from J, the gap between germline ends came to 15 bases. From germline, CDR1 is MDHEN and CDR2 SYDVKM. The CDR3 DNA follows: TGTGCCAGCAGAGAGACGGGGGCTAGCTCTGGAAACACCATATATTTT. Its protein is CASRETGASSGNTIYF.